Listed below are T cell receptor beta chains from one sample, sequenced in a study of response to subunit inactivated influenza vaccine. TCRdb reprocessed the RT-PCR reads with MiXCR, giving one entry per CDR3 protein. The sample yields about 480,000 distinct CDR3 sequences, 25% seen once. Sequencing used CD4+ T cells sorted from PBMCs, obtained roughly 5 days after vaccination. Receptors were obtained from a man aged 45 to 65 who received an inactivated influenza vaccine. Each CDR3 is given with its conserved first and last residue. A D gene is named only where the DNA matches it firmly. Clone size appears in some rows only: once, few, many, or a class for an expanded clone.

>.|TRBJ1-2|.|TRBV20-1
CSARVPQTARYGYTF
TGCAGTGCTAGAGTACCCCAGACAGCCCGATATGGCTACACCTTC
>TRBD1|TRBJ2-7|.|TRBV28
CASFAGTGISYEQYF
TGTGCCAGTTTCGCCGGGACAGGGATCTCCTACGAGCAGTACTTC
>.|TRBJ1-4|.|TRBV6-5
CASSYSGRLNEKLFF
TGTGCCAGCAGTTACTCCGGCAGGTTAAATGAAAAACTGTTTTTT
>TRBD2|TRBJ2-1|few|TRBV5-1
CASSSLSGRAGNEQFF
TGCGCCAGCAGCTCCCTTAGCGGGAGGGCCGGGAATGAGCAGTTCTTC
>.|TRBJ2-5|.|TRBV14
CAVDLHQETQYF
TGTGCCGTAGATCTTCACCAAGAGACCCAGTACTTC
>.|TRBJ2-1|.|TRBV6-1
CASSETGGPPYNEQFF
TGTGCCAGCAGCGAGACCGGGGGACCCCCCTACAATGAGCAGTTCTTC
>TRBD1|TRBJ1-2|.|TRBV24-1
CATSRDRGYGYTF
TGTGCCACCAGCCGGGACAGGGGATATGGCTACACCTTC
>.|TRBJ2-6|.|TRBV3-1
CASSQERPRQLFRSGANVLTF
TGTGCCAGCAGCCAAGAAAGACCGAGGCAGCTATTTCGGTCTGGGGCCAACGTCCTGACTTTC
>.|TRBJ2-7|.|TRBV20-1
CSARDSGIHSYEQYF
TGCAGTGCAAGAGATTCGGGAATCCACTCCTACGAGCAGTACTTC
>TRBD1|TRBJ2-7|few|TRBV6-2/TRBV6-3
CASSRPGQTSYEQYF
TGTGCCAGCAGTCGACCGGGACAGACATCCTACGAGCAGTACTTC